This TCR beta chain was retrieved from a study of neoadjuvant anti-PD-1 for oral cavity cancer. Study-wide results and caveats: Each response group had just a few patients in TCR analyses.

This CDR3 is 14 amino acids long. V was cut by 4 bases and J by 1 base, with 10 bases left in between. The germline V gene has CDR1 ENHRY and CDR2 SYGVKD. Time point here: after neoadjuvant nivolumab, at surgical resection. Assay used: immunoSEQ multiplex PCR; TCRdb lists only in-frame clones, some missing. The sample yields about 15,000 clones, about 37% seen once. In its sample, this clone was seen a few times. What it binds is unknown. This receptor was taken from a person aged 40-85 years with oral cavity squamous cell carcinoma. This chain links TRBV10-3 with TRBJ1-2; D unresolved. Sequences were derived from tumor tissue, sampled after nivolumab (anti-PD-1) treatment. The CDR3 protein is CAISVRTDNYGYTF. The DNA for the CDR3 is TGTGCCATCAGTGTACGGACGGATAACTATGGCTACACCTTC.